This T cell receptor (beta chain) is from a study of T cell responses to AZD1222 COVID-19 vaccine. The length of the CDR3 is 14 residues. Germline CDR1 and CDR2: SGDLS and YYNGEE. With 9 bases clipped from V and 6 bases from J, the junction kept 11 bases outside the gene matches. TCRdb's table, derived via immunoSEQ multiplex PCR, lists solely in-frame clones and lacks some. This table holds about 190,000 clones, roughly 93% found once. This receptor was identified in an adult in good health. V gene TRBV9 combines with J gene TRBJ2-1; 8 bases are a match to TRBD2. The sequencing here drew on peripheral blood, taken on day 0 of AZD1222 vaccination. The CDR3 is CATPHYREGNEQFF. The CDR3 bases are TGTGCCACACCTCACTACCGGGAGGGCAATGAGCAGTTCTTC.